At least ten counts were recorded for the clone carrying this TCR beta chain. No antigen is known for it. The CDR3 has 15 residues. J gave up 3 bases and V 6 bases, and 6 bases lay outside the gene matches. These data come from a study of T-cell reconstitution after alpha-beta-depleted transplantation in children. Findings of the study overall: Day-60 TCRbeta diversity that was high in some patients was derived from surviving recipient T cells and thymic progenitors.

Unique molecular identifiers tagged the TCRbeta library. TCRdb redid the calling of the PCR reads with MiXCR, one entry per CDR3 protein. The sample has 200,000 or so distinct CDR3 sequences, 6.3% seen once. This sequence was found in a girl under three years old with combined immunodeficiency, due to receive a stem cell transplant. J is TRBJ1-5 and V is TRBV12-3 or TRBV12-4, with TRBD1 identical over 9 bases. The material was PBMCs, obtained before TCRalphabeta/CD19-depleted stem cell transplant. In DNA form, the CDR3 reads TGTGCCAGCAGCACACGGGACAGGGTCAATCAGCCCCAGCATTTT. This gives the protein CASSTRDRVNQPQHF.